This T cell receptor beta chain was sequenced during a study of blood T cell repertoires in COVID-19. Across the whole study: Sample material is recorded as cDNA or gDNA derived from T cells, B-cell-depleted T cells, or PBMCs.

The protocol was immunoSEQ multiplex PCR, while the TCRdb copy is restricted to in-frame clones and leaves out a portion. This table holds a few hundred thousand clones, approximately 88% found once. The CDR3 sequence is 15 residues long. Germline V gives CDR1 LNHDA, CDR2 SQIVND (reference sequence). V shed 7 bases, J shed 0 bases, and the junction held 9 bases outside the gene matches. This receptor was obtained from a woman aged 45-60 years with active or convalescent COVID-19. Sequencing used peripheral blood. The V and J genes are TRBV19 and TRBJ2-7; 7 positions agree with TRBD1. In DNA form, the CDR3 reads TGTGCCAGTAACGGCTGGACAGGAGACTCCTACGAGCAGTACTTC. Its translation is CASNGWTGDSYEQYF.